This is a list of T cell receptor beta chains from one sample in a study of blood T cell repertoires in COVID-19. Libraries were prepared by immunoSEQ multiplex PCR; TCRdb keeps only in-frame clonotypes and omits some of them. The sample includes 150,000 to 200,000 clones, around nine tenths seen only once; the top ten take 0.77%. The sample comprised PBMCs or T cells enriched from blood (not recorded which). The receptors shown here come from a woman under 30 who had recovered from COVID-19. Each CDR3 is given with its conserved first and last residue. A D gene is named only where the DNA matches it firmly. Some rows have no size entry. The others give once, few or many, or a class for an expanded clone.

NA	TRBJ1-6	TRBV28	NA	TGTGCCAGCAGTCCAGAATCGGGTCTTCTCCATTCACCCCCCCACTTT	CASSPESGLLHSPPHF
NA	TRBJ1-1	TRBV28	NA	TGTGCCAGCACCCTACAGAAAAGGAGGATGAACACTGAAGCTTTCTTT	CASTLQKRRMNTEAFF
NA	TRBJ1-2	TRBV28	NA	TGTGCCAGCTCCATAAGCCCGTCCAACTATGGCTACACCTTC	CASSISPSNYGYTF
TRBD2	TRBJ2-1	TRBV2	once	TGTGCCAGCTGGACTAGCGGGAGGACCTCCTACAATGAGCAGTTCTTC	CASWTSGRTSYNEQFF
TRBD1	TRBJ2-1	TRBV7-2	NA	TGTGCCAGCAGCCAACCAGGGGGCGCTTGGAATGAGCAGTTCTTC	CASSQPGGAWNEQFF
NA	TRBJ2-7	TRBV19	NA	TGTGCCAGTAGTAAGACTAACTACGAGCAGTACTTC	CASSKTNYEQYF
TRBD1	TRBJ1-5	TRBV28	NA	TGTGCCAGCAGCTGGGACAGGGTCAATCAGCCCCAGCATTTT	CASSWDRVNQPQHF
TRBD2	TRBJ2-7	TRBV5-1	NA	TGCGCCAGCAGCCCGTCTCAAAGCGGGGGAGCCTACGAGCAGTACTTC	CASSPSQSGGAYEQYF
TRBD2	TRBJ2-3	TRBV20-1	NA	TGCAGTGCTAGTGTGCTGGCGGGAGCAGATACGCAGTATTTT	CSASVLAGADTQYF
NA	TRBJ2-1	TRBV9	NA	TGTGCCAGCAGCGTGATGCGGTCCCCCCTCCACAATGAGCAGTTCTTC	CASSVMRSPLHNEQFF
TRBD1	TRBJ1-3	TRBV6-1	NA	TGTGCCAGCAGTGAAGACAGGGGCTCTGGAAACACCATATATTTT	CASSEDRGSGNTIYF
NA	TRBJ2-7	TRBV21-1	few	TGTGCCAGCACCAGTGGACAGGGGCACGAGCAGTACTTC	CASTSGQGHEQYF
TRBD1	TRBJ1-2	TRBV5-1	once	TGCGCCAGCAGCTTGGGAAGCGGACAGGTCCTCTCAAGGCCTTATGGCTACACCTTC	CASSLGSGQVLSRPYGYTF
NA	TRBJ1-1	TRBV10-3	NA	TGTGCCATCAGTGTCCAGGGCGGCGAAGCTTTCTTT	CAISVQGGEAFF
NA	TRBJ2-1	TRBV7-9	once	TGTGCCAGCAGCCCCACAGAAAGACAGGTCAATGAGCAGTTCTTC	CASSPTERQVNEQFF
NA	TRBJ1-1	TRBV28	NA	TGTGCCAGCAAGGCGGGTGGTGGGTTCACTGAAGCTTTCTTT	CASKAGGGFTEAFF
TRBD1	TRBJ2-7	TRBV2	NA	TGTGCCAGCAGCCGGGACAGGGGCGTCGAGCAGTACTTC	CASSRDRGVEQYF
TRBD1	TRBJ1-1	TRBV5-8	NA	TGTGCCAGCAGCTCATACAGGGGGGGCGTCGTGAACACTGAAGCTTTCTTT	CASSSYRGGVVNTEAFF
NA	TRBJ1-2	TRBV3-1/TRBV3-2	NA	TGTGCCAGCAGCCAAGACAACATTGGGGCTGATGGCTACACCTTC	CASSQDNIGADGYTF
NA	TRBJ1-2	TRBV10-3	NA	TGTGCCATCCGGGGGGGGGTTAACCCCTTCTACACCTTC	CAIRGGVNPFYTF
TRBD2	TRBJ2-7	TRBV28	NA	TGTGCCAGCAGTCCGTTGACTAGCGGAAGAATCTTC	CASSPLTSGRIF
TRBD2	TRBJ2-1	TRBV4-2	NA	TGTGCCAGCAGCCCCCAGCGGGAGGCGGGTGAGCAGTTCTTC	CASSPQREAGEQFF
NA	TRBJ2-7	TRBV21-1	once	TGTGCCAGCAGCAGGACTAGCGGGAGCAACGAGCAGTACTTC	CASSRTSGSNEQYF
NA	TRBJ1-2	TRBV3-1/TRBV3-2	NA	TGTGCCAGCAGCCACTTAGGGGCTCCGAATTGGCTTGACTATGGCTACACCTTC	CASSHLGAPNWLDYGYTF
NA	TRBJ1-5	TRBV19	NA	TGTGCCAGTAGTGCTCGATCTCGGGGATCAAATCAGCCCCAGCATTTT	CASSARSRGSNQPQHF
NA	TRBJ2-1	TRBV21-1	NA	TGTGCCAGCAGCAAAGGCGGGGGCCTGGGACGAAACAATTCCTACAATGAGCAGTTCTTC	CASSKGGGLGRNNSYNEQFF
TRBD1	TRBJ2-3	TRBV6-4	NA	TGTGCCAGCAGTGAGGCAGGGGGCAGCACAGATACGCAGTATTTT	CASSEAGGSTDTQYF
NA	TRBJ1-1	TRBV30	NA	TGTGCCTGGAGTGTACCGACAGTAAGTTATGAAGCTTTCTTT	CAWSVPTVSYEAFF
NA	TRBJ2-2	TRBV21-1	NA	TGTGCCAGCAGCCTAAGGCCCCGAAGGGGGCGAGGAGGCGGGGAGCTGTTTTTT	CASSLRPRRGRGGGELFF
NA	TRBJ2-2	TRBV6-4	NA	TGTGCCAGCAGAGATACGGGTTTCGACACCGGGGAGCTGTTTTTT	CASRDTGFDTGELFF
NA	TRBJ2-7	TRBV28	NA	TGTGCCAGCAGTTTATACAGTTACCCCTACGAGCAGTACTTC	CASSLYSYPYEQYF
NA	TRBJ1-2	TRBV4-3	once	TGCGCCAGCAGCCAAGGGGCCGGCTATGGCTACACCTTC	CASSQGAGYGYTF
NA	TRBJ1-2	TRBV7-9	NA	TGTGCCAGCAGCTTATCGGGGAGTGGCTACACCTTC	CASSLSGSGYTF
NA	TRBJ2-7	TRBV21-1	NA	TGTGCCAGCAGCGCGTCCCGGGACAGGGAAAAACGGGACGAGCAGTACTTC	CASSASRDREKRDEQYF